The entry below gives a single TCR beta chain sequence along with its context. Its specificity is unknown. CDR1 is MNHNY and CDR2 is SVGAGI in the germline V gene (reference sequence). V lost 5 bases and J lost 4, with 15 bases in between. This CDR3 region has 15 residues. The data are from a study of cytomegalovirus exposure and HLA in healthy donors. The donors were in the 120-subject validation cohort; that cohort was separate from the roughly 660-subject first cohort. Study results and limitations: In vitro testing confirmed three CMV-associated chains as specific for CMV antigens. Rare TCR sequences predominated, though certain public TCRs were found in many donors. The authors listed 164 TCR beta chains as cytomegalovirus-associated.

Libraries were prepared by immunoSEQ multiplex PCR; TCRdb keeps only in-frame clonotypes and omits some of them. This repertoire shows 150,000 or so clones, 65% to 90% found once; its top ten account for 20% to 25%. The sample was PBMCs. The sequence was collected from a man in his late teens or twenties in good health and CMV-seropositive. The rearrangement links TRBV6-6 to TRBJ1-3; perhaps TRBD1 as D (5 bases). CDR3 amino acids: CASSREGTHGNTIYF. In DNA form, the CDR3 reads TGTGCCAGCAGTCGAGAGGGGACTCACGGAAACACCATATATTTT.